The 25 T cell receptor beta chains below all came from one sample that was sequenced in a study of blood T cell repertoires in COVID-19 (dated by TCRdb to 2020 to 2021). Library method: the immunoSEQ multiplex PCR assay. In TCRdb, the immuneACCESS table is reduced to in-frame sequences with V and J assigned. These tables do not hold every clone; where another copy was compared, an unresolved V gene accounts for under half, and the others remain unexplained. This sample lists a few hundred thousand clones; about 89% were detected once. The top ten clonotypes cover 8.5% to 10% of the sample. Sequenced input: peripheral blood. These receptors came from a man aged 40-49 years who had recovered from COVID-19.

This chain joins TRBV10-3 and TRBJ2-3; D may be TRBD2 (6 bases). This CDR3 region has 15 residues. Trimming removed 0 bases at V and 3 bases at J, with 10 bases between. Germline V gives CDR1 ENHRY, CDR2 SYGVKD. Here the CDR3 DNA reads TGTGCCATCAGTGAGTCCGACGGGAGAACAGATACGCAGTATTTT. Protein sequence: CAISESDGRTDTQYF.

This chain links TRBV13 with TRBJ2-1; 11 bases line up with TRBD2. Germline trimming cut 5 bases from V and 6 bases from J; bases unmatched to any gene: 6. The CDR3 length is 15 residues. CDR1 PRHDT and CDR2 FYEKMQ come from the germline V gene (reference sequence). The CDR3 here is CASSILAGGPNEQFF. The CDR3 region has the DNA TGTGCCAGCAGCATTTTAGCGGGAGGGCCCAATGAGCAGTTCTTC.

This chain joins TRBV14 and TRBJ1-2; D is perhaps TRBD1 (6 bases). The length of the CDR3 is 15 residues. The V end was cut by 0 bases, the J end by 0 bases, with 8 bases between. CDR1 SGHDN and CDR2 FVKESK come from the germline V gene. The CDR3 DNA sequence: TGTGCCAGCAGCCAAGAGGCAGGGGCTAACTATGGCTACACCTTC. Translation gives CASSQEAGANYGYTF.

V is TRBV7-6 and J is TRBJ2-2; D is uncertain. The CDR3 sequence is 17 residues long. V was shortened by 4 bases and J by 4 bases, with 19 bases between the two germline ends. Germline V gene sequence: CDR1 SGHVS, CDR2 FNYEAQ. CDR3 protein: CASSYFMPPGPTGELFF. The CDR3 DNA is TGTGCCAGCAGCTACTTCATGCCTCCCGGTCCCACCGGGGAGCTGTTTTTT.

V gene TRBV5-4 combines with J gene TRBJ1-2; a weak D match, TRBD1 (5 bases). The CDR3 covers 15 residues. V gave up 2 bases and J gave up 0 bases, with 11 bases separating them. Germline CDR1 is SGHNT and CDR2 is YYREEE (reference sequence). The CDR3 loop reads CASSFDPGTNYGYTF. The CDR3 DNA reads TGTGCCAGCAGCTTTGATCCAGGGACTAACTATGGCTACACCTTC.

The J gene is TRBJ2-3, the V gene TRBV11-2; D possibly corresponds to TRBD1 (5 bases). CDR1 and CDR2 from the germline V gene are SGHAT and FQNNGV. This CDR3 contains 16 residues. Deletions cut 6 bases from V and 2 bases from J, with 18 bases between. This CDR3 is CASSPRVQVSTDTQYF. For the CDR3, the DNA is TGTGCCAGCAGTCCCCGAGTACAGGTCTCCACAGATACGCAGTATTTT.

This rearrangement joins TRBV21-1 to TRBJ2-2; the D segment call TRBD2 is taken from the table without a DNA check. TRBV21-1 is designated a pseudogene. This CDR3 contains 19 residues. In DNA, the CDR3 is TGTGCCAGCAACACACCGGGACTAGCGGGAGGAGTCAGTTCCGGGGAGCTGTTTTTT. It specifies CASNTPGLAGGVSSGELFF.

V usage is TRBV11-2 and J usage is TRBJ2-3; D may be TRBD2 (6 bases). This CDR3 region has 18 residues. Germline CDR1 and CDR2: SGHAT and FQNNGV. Trimming left V 4 bases short and J 4 bases short, with 24 bases between. The CDR3 region has the DNA TGTGCCAGCAGCTCACGACGCGCGGGGCCGGGTAATGCAGATACGCAGTATTTT. It encodes CASSSRRAGPGNADTQYF.

This chain joins TRBV7-2 and TRBJ2-3; the D gene is possibly TRBD2 (5 bases). The germline V and J ends were trimmed by 1 base and 0 bases, with 8 bases remaining between them. CDR1 and CDR2 from the germline V gene are SGHTA and FQGNSA. This CDR3 is built from 15 residues. The CDR3: CASSLGWTSTDTQYF. CDR3 in DNA: TGTGCCAGCAGCTTAGGTTGGACTAGCACAGATACGCAGTATTTT.

This clone was picked up a small number of times. The chain uses TRBV6-5 and TRBJ1-2, with D hard to call. The CDR3 is made up of 15 amino acids. From germline, CDR1 is MNHEY and CDR2 SVGAGI. The V end was cut by 7 bases, the J end by 2 bases, with 17 bases between. The CDR3 protein is CASTGGEALNYGYTF. For the CDR3, the DNA is TGTGCCAGCACCGGCGGCGAGGCATTAAACTATGGCTACACCTTC.

V is TRBV7-9 and J is TRBJ1-6, with unresolved D. Trimming removed 2 bases at V and 10 bases at J, with 6 bases between. This CDR3 spans 12 amino acids. Germline CDR1 is SEHNR and CDR2 is FQNEAQ (reference sequence). Here the CDR3 DNA reads TGTGCCAGCAGCTTATCGGGGTCACCCCTCCACTTT. It is translated as CASSLSGSPLHF.

The chain has TRBV6-5 and TRBJ1-1; TRBD1 might be the D (5 bases). Looked up from germline, CDR1 is MNHEY and CDR2 is SVGAGI. Trimming stripped 2 bases from V and 1 base from J, with 11 bases between. This CDR3 has 15 residues. The CDR3 loop reads CASSYPGGQNTEAFF. CDR3 DNA: TGTGCCAGCAGTTACCCGGGCGGACAGAACACTGAAGCTTTCTTT.

This clone has more than one count but fewer than ten. The chain is built from TRBV11-2 and TRBJ2-7; D remains ambiguous. Per germline, CDR1 SGHAT and CDR2 FQNNGV. This CDR3 comprises 13 residues. V was trimmed by 3 bases and J by 2 bases, leaving 8 bases between them. In DNA, the CDR3 is TGTGCCAGCAGCTTGGCCCCGACCTACGAGCAGTACTTC. This encodes CASSLAPTYEQYF.

The chain employs TRBV7-9 and TRBJ2-2; TRBD1 aligns across 9 bases. The CDR3 spans 16 residues. Per germline, CDR1 SEHNR and CDR2 FQNEAQ (reference sequence). The V and J ends lost 4 bases and 9 bases, in that order; junction bases with no gene match: 12. In nucleotides, the CDR3 is TGTGCCAGCAGCTCAAGAGGACAGGGGATTTCTAGGGAGCTGTTTTTT. Its translation is CASSSRGQGISRELFF.

In its sample, this clone was seen a few times. The V call is TRBV19, the J call TRBJ1-5, with D maybe TRBD1 (5 bases). Trimming left V 0 bases short and J 1 base short, with 10 bases between. This CDR3 contains 16 residues. From germline, CDR1 is LNHDA and CDR2 SQIVND (reference sequence). CDR3 coding DNA: TGTGCCAGTAGTATAGATAGTCGGGGGAGCAATCAGCCCCAGCATTTT. As protein: CASSIDSRGSNQPQHF.

The chain links TRBV4-3 to TRBJ1-3, with D possibly being TRBD1 (5 bases). Germline lookup yields CDR1 LGHNA and CDR2 YSLEER. The V end was cut by 0 bases, the J end by 0 bases, with 12 bases between. The CDR3 has 17 amino acids. CDR3: CASSQDVGADSGNTIYF. The CDR3 nucleotides are TGCGCCAGCAGCCAAGATGTAGGGGCCGACTCTGGAAACACCATATATTTT.

Only one count was recorded for this clone. This chain uses TRBV5-1 with TRBJ2-7, with 7 bases that match TRBD1. The length of the CDR3 is 16 residues. Germline lookup yields CDR1 SGHRS and CDR2 YFSETQ. V dropped 4 bases and J dropped 4; count of bases not matched to a gene: 14. The CDR3 is CASSPTEGGRNYEQYF. The CDR3 DNA reads TGCGCCAGCAGCCCGACAGAAGGGGGCAGGAATTACGAGCAGTACTTC.

The chain joins TRBV5-1 to TRBJ1-6, with TRBD1 as a possible D gene (6 bases). The CDR3 length is 14 residues. Germline CDR1 reads SGHRS; CDR2 reads YFSETQ. V shed 4 bases and J shed 7 bases, with 12 bases lying between them. CDR3: CASSGATGNSPLHF. CDR3 coding DNA: TGCGCCAGCAGCGGAGCGACAGGAAATTCACCCCTCCACTTT.

The chain has TRBV1 and TRBJ2-1; TRBD2 is the table's D call and was not checked against the DNA. TRBV1 represents a pseudogene. This CDR3 has 18 amino acids. The CDR3 DNA follows: TGCACCAGCAGCCAAGGGGCGGGGGGATCAACGCCCTACAATGAGCAGTTCTTC. Translating gives CTSSQGAGGSTPYNEQFF.

V gene TRBV4-3 combines with J gene TRBJ1-2; 7 bases agree with TRBD1. With 1 base clipped from V and 8 bases from J, the junction kept 4 bases outside the gene matches. The CDR3 runs 13 residues. Germline CDR1 and CDR2: LGHNA and YSLEER. CDR3: CASSQVRGAGYTF. In DNA form, the CDR3 reads TGCGCCAGCAGCCAAGTCAGGGGGGCGGGCTACACCTTC.

This chain joins TRBV10-3 and TRBJ1-2, with 10 bases lining up with TRBD1. V dropped 2 bases and J dropped 8; count of bases not matched to a gene: 2. Per germline, CDR1 ENHRY and CDR2 SYGVKD. There are 13 residues in the CDR3. The chain's CDR3 is CAISEGQGGGYTF. CDR3 nucleotides: TGTGCCATCAGTGAGGGACAGGGGGGAGGCTACACCTTC.

The rearrangement joins TRBV7-9 to TRBJ2-2, with TRBD1 identical over 7 bases. V lost 4 bases to trimming and J lost 9 bases; unmatched junction nucleotides: 11. Germline V gene sequence: CDR1 SEHNR, CDR2 FQNEAQ (reference sequence). This CDR3 has 15 residues. The CDR3 here is CASSSRDSRDRELFF. The CDR3 nucleotides are TGTGCCAGCAGCTCCCGGGACAGCCGCGACCGGGAGCTGTTTTTT.

The CDR3 DNA reads TGTGCCAGCAGTGGTAGGACAGGGGTAGCTGGGGCCAACGTCCTGACTTTC. Amino acid sequence: CASSGRTGVAGANVLTF. The chain joins TRBV2 to TRBJ2-6; 9 positions agree with TRBD1. V shed 4 bases, J shed 2 bases, and the junction held 6 bases outside the gene matches. Germline CDR1 is SNHLY and CDR2 is FYNNEI. This CDR3 comprises 17 residues.

The chain has TRBV7-2 and TRBJ2-1; 10 nucleotides align to TRBD2. Germline CDR1 is SGHTA and CDR2 is FQGNSA. The V and J ends lost 0 bases and 7 bases, in that order; junction bases with no gene match: 6. The CDR3 has 16 amino acids. CDR3 coding DNA: TGTGCCAGCAGCTTAGCGCCAGCGGGGGGGGTGAATGAGCAGTTCTTC. This sequence encodes CASSLAPAGGVNEQFF.

This clone was observed once. The chain couples TRBV6-2 or TRBV6-3 to TRBJ1-2, with TRBD1 matching 8 bases. V trimming: 6 bases; J trimming: 7 bases; junction bases outside the gene matches: 7. The CDR3 contains 13 residues. Germline CDR1 MNHEY, CDR2 SVGEGT. The CDR3 region is CASSHDRGSGYTF. The CDR3 DNA reads TGTGCCAGCAGCCACGACAGGGGTAGTGGCTACACCTTC.